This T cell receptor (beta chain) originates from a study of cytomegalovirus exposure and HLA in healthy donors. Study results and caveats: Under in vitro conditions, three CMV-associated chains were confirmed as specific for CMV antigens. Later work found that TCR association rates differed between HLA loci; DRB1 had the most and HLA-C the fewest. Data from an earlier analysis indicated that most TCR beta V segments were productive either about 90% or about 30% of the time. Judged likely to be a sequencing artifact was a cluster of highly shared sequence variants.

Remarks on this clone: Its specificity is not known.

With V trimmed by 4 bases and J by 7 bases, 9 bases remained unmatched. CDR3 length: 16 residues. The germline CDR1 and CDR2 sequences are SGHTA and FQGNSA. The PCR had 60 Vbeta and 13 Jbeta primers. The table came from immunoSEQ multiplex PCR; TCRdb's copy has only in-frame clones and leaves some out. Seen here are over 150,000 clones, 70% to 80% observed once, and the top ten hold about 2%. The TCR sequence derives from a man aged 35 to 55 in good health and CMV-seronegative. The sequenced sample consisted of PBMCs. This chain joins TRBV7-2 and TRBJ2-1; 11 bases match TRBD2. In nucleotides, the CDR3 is TGTGCCAGCAGCTCCGTGATGACTAGCGGGAAGAATGAGCAGTTCTTC. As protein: CASSSVMTSGKNEQFF.